Below, 23 T cell receptor beta chains from the same sample are listed, as sequenced in a study of cytomegalovirus exposure and HLA in healthy donors. Method: immunoSEQ multiplex PCR; TCRdb's copy keeps in-frame clones and lacks some. The table lists tens of thousands of clones, approximately 84% of them singletons, with roughly an eighth in the top ten. Sequencing used PBMCs. These receptors came from a woman aged 18-30 years in good health and CMV-seropositive.

V gene TRBV12-5 combines with J gene TRBJ1-1; no clear D gene. Germline values: CDR1 LGHNT, CDR2 FRNRAP. The ends were cut back, 6 bases at V and 1 base at J, with 9 bases in the middle. The CDR3 runs to 13 residues. The CDR3 sequence is CASGYQENTEAFF. The CDR3 region has the DNA TGTGCTAGTGGATACCAGGAGAACACTGAAGCTTTCTTT.

The V and J genes are TRBV4-2 and TRBJ2-1; no clear D. Trimming cost V 0 bases and J 9 bases, with 6 bases left between them. CDR1 is LGHNA and CDR2 is YNFKEQ in the germline V gene. The CDR3 totals 12 residues. Here the CDR3 DNA reads TGTGCCAGCAGCCAAGAGACGGGTGAGCAGTTCTTC. Encoded protein: CASSQETGEQFF.

To note about this clone: The junction departs from the called germline gene at one end, perhaps through a read error. This sequence joins TRBV5-1 and TRBJ2-5; D may be TRBD2 (5 bases). Germline V gene data show CDR1 as SGHRS and CDR2 as YFSETQ. This CDR3 is 13 amino acids long. CDR3 nucleotide sequence: TGCGCAAGCAAGGAGGTAGGAGGAGAGACCCAGTACTTC. Its protein product is CASKEVGGETQYF.

J is TRBJ1-5 and V is TRBV19; 8 bases agree with TRBD1. J was trimmed by 0 bases and V by 6 bases; bases with no gene match: 16. This CDR3 region has 19 residues. The germline CDR1 and CDR2 sequences are LNHDA and SQIVND (reference sequence). In nucleotides, the CDR3 is TGTGCCAGTAGCCGGGACAGGCGACCCCGGGGCTATAGCAATCAGCCCCAGCATTTT. It codes for CASSRDRRPRGYSNQPQHF.

The chain employs TRBV5-1 and TRBJ1-1; 10 nucleotides agree with TRBD1. V lost 0 bases, J lost 8 bases, and 10 bases stayed unmatched. The CDR3 is 16 residues long. CDR1 SGHRS and CDR2 YFSETQ come from the germline V gene. Written as DNA, the CDR3 is TGCGCCAGCAGCTTGGAACCGGGGACAGGGGCTCGAGAAGCTTTCTTT. It translates to CASSLEPGTGAREAFF.

The chain links TRBV28 to TRBJ1-5; perhaps TRBD1 as D (5 bases). CDR3 length: 14 residues. Looked up from germline, CDR1 is MDHEN and CDR2 is SYDVKM. The V and J ends lost 5 bases and 4 bases respectively, with 12 bases between them. This CDR3 is CASSRTQGNQPQHF. DNA of the CDR3: TGTGCCAGCAGTCGAACCCAGGGAAATCAGCCCCAGCATTTT.

This chain connects TRBV7-2 to TRBJ1-2; D not certain. With 5 bases removed from V and 1 base from J, the gap between germline ends came to 8 bases. The CDR3 is made up of 13 amino acids. Per the germline V gene, CDR1 is SGHTA and CDR2 is FQGNSA. The CDR3 region is CASSPPSNYGYTF. The CDR3 DNA sequence: TGTGCCAGCAGCCCTCCCAGTAACTATGGCTACACCTTC. Full variable domain (rest looked up from reference TRBV7-2 and TRBJ1-2): GAGVSQSPSNKVTEKGKDVELRCDPISGHTALYWYRQSLGQGLEFLIYFQGNSAPDKSGLPSDRFSAERTGGSVSTLTIQRTQQEDSAVYLCASSPPSNYGYTFGSGTRLTVV.

The V and J genes are TRBV19 and TRBJ2-5; unclear D gene. Trimming cost V 3 bases and J 4 bases, with 15 bases left between them. Germline-derived CDR1 and CDR2 are LNHDA and SQIVND (reference sequence). The CDR3 is 15 amino acids. DNA of the CDR3: TGTGCCAGTAGTATTGGGCCCGGTTTGGGAGAGACCCAGTACTTC. It is translated as CASSIGPGLGETQYF.

Details on this clone: Other DNA sequences in the sample encode the same CDR3. The CDR3 DNA is TGTGCCAGCAGCTTACAGGGGTCGAATGAGCAGTTCTTC. Protein product: CASSLQGSNEQFF. J is TRBJ2-1 and V is TRBV5-4; TRBD1 aligns across 7 bases. The CDR3 runs to 13 residues. The germline V gene encodes CDR1 SGHNT and CDR2 YYREEE (reference sequence). Trimming at V came to 2 bases and at J to 7 bases, leaving 3 bases not matched to a gene.

The chain carries TRBV7-9 and TRBJ2-5; weak D call: TRBD1 (5 bases). The CDR3 is 18 amino acids. CDR1 and CDR2 from the germline V gene are SEHNR and FQNEAQ (reference sequence). Trimming removed 0 bases from V and 1 base from J, with 18 bases in between. The CDR3 DNA follows: TGTGCCAGCAGCTTAGCGATCCTAGGACAAGGCTCCCAAGAGACCCAGTACTTC. This sequence encodes CASSLAILGQGSQETQYF.

This chain joins TRBV2 and TRBJ2-3, with D possibly being TRBD2 (6 bases). Germline CDR1 reads SNHLY; CDR2 reads FYNNEI. The CDR3 loop spans 14 amino acids. V gave up 7 bases and J gave up 1 base, with 12 bases separating them. CDR3 sequence (DNA): TGTGCCAGCAAAGCCATAGCGGGCACAGATACGCAGTATTTT. This translates into CASKAIAGTDTQYF.

The genes are TRBV7-9 and TRBJ1-2; D is unclear. Germline V CDR1 and CDR2: SEHNR, FQNEAQ (reference sequence). V was shortened by 8 bases and J by 3 bases, with 16 bases between the two germline ends. CDR3 size: 14 residues. CDR3 bases: TGTGCCAGCGACGGCAGGCCGAGCCACTATGGCTACACCTTC. It translates to CASDGRPSHYGYTF.

The V gene is TRBV27, the J gene TRBJ2-5; D may be TRBD1 (6 bases). Per germline, CDR1 MNHEY and CDR2 SMNVEV (reference sequence). The CDR3 totals 13 residues. Trimming stripped 8 bases from V and 4 bases from J, with 14 bases between. This CDR3 is CASHSTGSETQYF. CDR3 DNA: TGTGCCAGCCACTCCACAGGGTCAGAGACCCAGTACTTC.

The chain links TRBV30 to TRBJ2-2; D may be TRBD2 (6 bases). V was pared by 0 bases and J by 6 bases, with 8 bases between. CDR1 and CDR2 (germline): GTSNPN, SVGIG (reference sequence). The CDR3 has 13 amino acids. The CDR3 nucleotides read TGTGCCTGGAGTGTGCTAGCGTCCGGGGAGCTGTTTTTT. It translates to CAWSVLASGELFF.

Only a few counts were recorded for this clone. This chain uses TRBV6-1 with TRBJ2-7, with a possible D match to TRBD1 (5 bases). Germline loops: CDR1 MNHNS, CDR2 SASEGT. CDR3 length: 14 residues. Trimming removed 2 bases from V and 2 bases from J, with 10 bases in between. This chain's CDR3 is CASSEWAGTYEQYF. CDR3 bases: TGTGCCAGCAGTGAATGGGCAGGGACCTACGAGCAGTACTTC.

The chain links TRBV28 to TRBJ2-7; TRBD1 might be the D (6 bases). Trimming shortened V by 8 bases and J by 0 bases, and 20 bases separated the two germline ends. Germline V gene data show CDR1 as MDHEN and CDR2 as SYDVKM. The CDR3 runs 16 residues. CDR3 DNA: TGTGCCAGCCTTACCAATGGACAGACAAACTCCTACGAGCAGTACTTC. Encoded protein: CASLTNGQTNSYEQYF.

In DNA, the CDR3 is TGTGCCAGCAGTTTATTCCAACAGGGCAATCAGCCCCAGCATTTT. Its translation is CASSLFQQGNQPQHF. J is TRBJ1-5 and V is TRBV28; TRBD1 is a possible D gene (5 bases). Trimming pared 1 base from V and 2 bases from J, leaving 9 bases between. The CDR3 has 15 residues. Germline V CDR1 and CDR2: MDHEN, SYDVKM.

The V gene is TRBV2, the J gene TRBJ2-7; 8 bases map to TRBD2. The J segment lost 3 bases and the V segment lost 5 bases, leaving 6 bases of the junction unmatched. Germline lookup yields CDR1 SNHLY and CDR2 FYNNEI. The CDR3 sequence is 14 residues long. The CDR3 region is CASSQSGGDYEQYF. The DNA for the CDR3 is TGTGCCAGCAGTCAAAGCGGGGGAGACTACGAGCAGTACTTC.

This chain connects TRBV10-2 to TRBJ1-2; 7 bases map to TRBD1. Germline V CDR1 and CDR2: WSHSY, SAAADI. Trimming removed 0 bases from V and 2 bases from J; junction bases left unmatched: 6. The CDR3 covers 16 residues. The CDR3 nucleotides read TGCGCCAGCAGTGAGTCAGGAGGGGGCTTAAACTATGGCTACACCTTC. It is translated as CASSESGGGLNYGYTF.

V usage is TRBV6-1 and J usage is TRBJ2-1; D possibly corresponds to TRBD2 (6 bases). CDR1 is MNHNS and CDR2 is SASEGT in the germline V gene. Trimming took off 8 bases at V and 2 bases at J, with 7 bases between the two ends. The CDR3 runs 12 residues. The CDR3 DNA follows: TGTGCCAGCGGGGGGACCTACAATGAGCAGTTCTTC. Translation gives CASGGTYNEQFF.

The chain links TRBV7-9 to TRBJ2-7; D may be TRBD2 (7 bases). Germline loops: CDR1 SEHNR, CDR2 FQNEAQ (reference sequence). The CDR3 runs 14 residues. V was clipped by 4 bases and J by 4 bases, with 14 bases between them. CDR3 in amino acids: CASSWGGREYEQYF. CDR3 DNA sequence: TGTGCCAGCAGCTGGGGGGGGCGCGAGTACGAGCAGTACTTC.

The chain has TRBV6-5 and TRBJ1-5, with TRBD1 identical over 8 bases. This CDR3 is built from 14 residues. The germline CDR1 and CDR2 sequences are MNHEY and SVGAGI. Trimming removed 4 bases from V and 7 bases from J; junction bases left unmatched: 6. The CDR3 nucleotides are TGTGCCAGCAGTTCCTACAGGGGGGAACAGCCCCAGCATTTT. Amino acid sequence: CASSSYRGEQPQHF.

The genes are TRBV6-6 and TRBJ1-5, with D perhaps TRBD1 (5 bases). The CDR3 sequence is 13 residues long. V was cut by 7 bases and J by 7 bases, with 14 bases left in between. CDR1 MNHNY and CDR2 SVGAGI come from the germline V gene (reference sequence). CDR3 loop: CASTGGKGQPQHF. The CDR3, as DNA: TGTGCCAGCACCGGGGGTAAAGGACAGCCCCAGCATTTT.